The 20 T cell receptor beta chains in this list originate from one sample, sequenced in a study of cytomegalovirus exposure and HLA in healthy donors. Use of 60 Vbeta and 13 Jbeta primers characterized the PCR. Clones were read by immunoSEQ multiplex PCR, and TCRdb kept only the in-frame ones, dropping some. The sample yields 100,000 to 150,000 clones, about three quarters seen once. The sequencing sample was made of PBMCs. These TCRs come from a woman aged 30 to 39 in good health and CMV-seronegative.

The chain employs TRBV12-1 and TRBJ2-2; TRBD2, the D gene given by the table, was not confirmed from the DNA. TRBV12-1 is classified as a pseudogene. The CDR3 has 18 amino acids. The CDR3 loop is CASSFVGLQNRGTGELFF. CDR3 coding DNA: TGTGCCAGCAGCTTTGTGGGACTCCAAAATCGTGGCACCGGGGAGCTGTTTTTT.

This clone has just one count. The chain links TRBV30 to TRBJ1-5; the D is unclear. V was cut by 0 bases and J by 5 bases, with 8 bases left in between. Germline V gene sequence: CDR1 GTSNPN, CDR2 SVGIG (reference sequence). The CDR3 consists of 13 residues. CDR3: CAWSVSGYQPQHF. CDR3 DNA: TGTGCCTGGAGTGTATCCGGTTATCAGCCCCAGCATTTT.

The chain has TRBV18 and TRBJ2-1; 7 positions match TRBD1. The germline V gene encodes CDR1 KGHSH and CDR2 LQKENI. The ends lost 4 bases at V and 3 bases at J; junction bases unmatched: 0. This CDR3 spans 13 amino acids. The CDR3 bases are TGTGCCAGCTCACGGGACAGCTACAATGAGCAGTTCTTC. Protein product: CASSRDSYNEQFF.

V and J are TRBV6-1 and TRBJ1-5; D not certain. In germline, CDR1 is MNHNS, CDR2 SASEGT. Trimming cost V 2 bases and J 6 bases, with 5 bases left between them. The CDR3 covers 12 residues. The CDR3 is CASSEPGQPQHF. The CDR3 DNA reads TGTGCCAGCAGTGAACCAGGTCAGCCCCAGCATTTT.

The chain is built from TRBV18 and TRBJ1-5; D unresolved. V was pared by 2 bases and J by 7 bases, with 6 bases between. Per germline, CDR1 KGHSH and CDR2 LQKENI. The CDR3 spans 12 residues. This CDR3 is CASSPTGQPQHF. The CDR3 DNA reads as TGTGCCAGCTCACCAACGGGGCAGCCCCAGCATTTT.

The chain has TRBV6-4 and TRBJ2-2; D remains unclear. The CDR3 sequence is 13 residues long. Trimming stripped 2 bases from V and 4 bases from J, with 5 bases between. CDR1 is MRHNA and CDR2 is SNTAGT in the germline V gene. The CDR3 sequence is CASSDTATGELFF. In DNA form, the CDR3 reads TGTGCCAGCAGTGACACAGCCACCGGGGAGCTGTTTTTT.

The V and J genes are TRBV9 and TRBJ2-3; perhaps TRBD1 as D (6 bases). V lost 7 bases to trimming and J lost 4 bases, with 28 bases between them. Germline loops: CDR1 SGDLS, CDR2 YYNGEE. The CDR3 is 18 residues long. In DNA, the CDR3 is TGTGCCAGCTCTCCTCGATCGGGACACTTGAGCCCCTCAGATACGCAGTATTTT. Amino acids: CASSPRSGHLSPSDTQYF.

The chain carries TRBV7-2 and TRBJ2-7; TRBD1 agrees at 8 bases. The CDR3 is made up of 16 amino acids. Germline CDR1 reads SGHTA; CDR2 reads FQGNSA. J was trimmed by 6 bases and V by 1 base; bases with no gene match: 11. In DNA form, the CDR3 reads TGTGCCAGCAGCTTAGGTCCCCCGGACAGGGAGTTCGAGCAGTACTTC. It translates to CASSLGPPDREFEQYF.

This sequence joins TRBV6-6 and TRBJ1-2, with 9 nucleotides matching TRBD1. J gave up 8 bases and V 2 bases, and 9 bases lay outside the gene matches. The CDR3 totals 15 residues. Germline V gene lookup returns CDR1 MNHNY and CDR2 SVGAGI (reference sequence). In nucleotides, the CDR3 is TGTGCCAGCAGTTACATAACCGGGACAGGGAACGGCTACACCTTC. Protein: CASSYITGTGNGYTF.

DNA for the CDR3: TGCGCCAGCAGTGGTAGCGGGAGTGTTCCCTTCTCCTACGAGCAGTACTTC. Protein sequence: CASSGSGSVPFSYEQYF. The rearrangement joins TRBV10-1 to TRBJ2-7, with 9 positions matching TRBD2. The V gene's germline CDR1 is WNHNN and CDR2 SYGVQD (reference sequence). J lost 0 bases, V lost 4 bases, and 10 bases had no gene match. The CDR3 runs 17 residues.

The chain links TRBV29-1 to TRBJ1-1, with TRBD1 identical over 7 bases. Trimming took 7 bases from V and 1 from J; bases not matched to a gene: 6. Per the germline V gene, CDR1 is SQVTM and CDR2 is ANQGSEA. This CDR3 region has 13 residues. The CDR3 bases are TGCAGCGCTATGGACAGGCCGAACACTGAAGCTTTCTTT. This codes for CSAMDRPNTEAFF.

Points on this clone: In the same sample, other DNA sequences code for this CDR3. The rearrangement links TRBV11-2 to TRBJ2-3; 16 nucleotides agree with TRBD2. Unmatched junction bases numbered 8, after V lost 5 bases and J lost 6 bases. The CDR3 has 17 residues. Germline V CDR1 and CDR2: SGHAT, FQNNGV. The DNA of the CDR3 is TGTGCCAGCAGCCCAGGGACTAGCGGGAGGGCCACGGATACGCAGTATTTT. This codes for CASSPGTSGRATDTQYF.

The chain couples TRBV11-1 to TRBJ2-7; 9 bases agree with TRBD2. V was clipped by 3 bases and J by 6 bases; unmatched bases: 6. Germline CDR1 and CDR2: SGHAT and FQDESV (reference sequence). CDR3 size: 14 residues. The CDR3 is CASSFGTSLGEQYF. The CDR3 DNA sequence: TGTGCCAGCAGCTTTGGGACTAGCTTGGGCGAGCAGTACTTC.

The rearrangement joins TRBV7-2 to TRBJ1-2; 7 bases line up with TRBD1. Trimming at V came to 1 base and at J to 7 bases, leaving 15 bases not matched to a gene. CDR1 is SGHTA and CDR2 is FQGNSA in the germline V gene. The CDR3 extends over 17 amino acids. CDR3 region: CASSLDPGTAVWAGYTF. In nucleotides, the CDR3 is TGTGCCAGCAGCTTAGACCCTGGGACAGCGGTGTGGGCTGGCTACACCTTC.

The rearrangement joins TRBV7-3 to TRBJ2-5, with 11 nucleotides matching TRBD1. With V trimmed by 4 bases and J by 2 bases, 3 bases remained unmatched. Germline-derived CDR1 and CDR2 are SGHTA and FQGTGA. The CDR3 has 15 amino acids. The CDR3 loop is CASSSGTGGQETQYF. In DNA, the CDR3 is TGTGCCAGCAGCTCAGGGACAGGGGGTCAAGAGACCCAGTACTTC.

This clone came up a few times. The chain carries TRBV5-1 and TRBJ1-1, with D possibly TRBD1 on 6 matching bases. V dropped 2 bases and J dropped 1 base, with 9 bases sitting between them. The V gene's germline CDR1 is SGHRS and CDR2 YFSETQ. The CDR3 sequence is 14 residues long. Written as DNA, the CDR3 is TGCGCCAGCAGCTTCCAGGGGTGGAACACTGAAGCTTTCTTT. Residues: CASSFQGWNTEAFF.

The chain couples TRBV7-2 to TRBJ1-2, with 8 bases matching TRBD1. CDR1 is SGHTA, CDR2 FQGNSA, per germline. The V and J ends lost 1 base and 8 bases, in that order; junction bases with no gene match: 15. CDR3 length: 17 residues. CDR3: CASSLGAPGQALTGYTF. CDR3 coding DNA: TGTGCCAGCAGCTTAGGGGCCCCGGGACAGGCGTTAACCGGCTACACCTTC.

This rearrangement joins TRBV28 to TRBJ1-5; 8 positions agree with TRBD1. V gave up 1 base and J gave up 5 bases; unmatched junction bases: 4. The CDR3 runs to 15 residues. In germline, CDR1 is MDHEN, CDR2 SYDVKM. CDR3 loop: CASSLYGQGDQPQHF. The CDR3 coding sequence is TGTGCCAGCAGTTTATACGGACAGGGAGATCAGCCCCAGCATTTT. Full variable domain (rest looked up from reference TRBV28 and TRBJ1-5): DVKVTQSSRYLVKRTGEKVFLECVQDMDHENMFWYRQDPGLGLRLIYFSYDVKMKEKGDIPEGYSVSREKKERFSLILESASTNQTSMYLCASSLYGQGDQPQHFGDGTRLSIL.

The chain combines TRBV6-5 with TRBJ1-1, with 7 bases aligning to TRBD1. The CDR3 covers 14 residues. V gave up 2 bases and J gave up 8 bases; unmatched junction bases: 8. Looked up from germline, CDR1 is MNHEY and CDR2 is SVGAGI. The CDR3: CASSYVEGQSEAFF. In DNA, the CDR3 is TGTGCCAGCAGTTACGTCGAGGGACAGTCGGAAGCTTTCTTT.

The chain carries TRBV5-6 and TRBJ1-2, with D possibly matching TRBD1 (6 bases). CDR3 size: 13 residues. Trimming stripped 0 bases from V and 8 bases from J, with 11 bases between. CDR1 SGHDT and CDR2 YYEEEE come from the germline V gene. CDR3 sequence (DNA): TGTGCCAGCAGCTTGGCTGGGGGCGCGGGCTACACCTTC. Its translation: CASSLAGGAGYTF.